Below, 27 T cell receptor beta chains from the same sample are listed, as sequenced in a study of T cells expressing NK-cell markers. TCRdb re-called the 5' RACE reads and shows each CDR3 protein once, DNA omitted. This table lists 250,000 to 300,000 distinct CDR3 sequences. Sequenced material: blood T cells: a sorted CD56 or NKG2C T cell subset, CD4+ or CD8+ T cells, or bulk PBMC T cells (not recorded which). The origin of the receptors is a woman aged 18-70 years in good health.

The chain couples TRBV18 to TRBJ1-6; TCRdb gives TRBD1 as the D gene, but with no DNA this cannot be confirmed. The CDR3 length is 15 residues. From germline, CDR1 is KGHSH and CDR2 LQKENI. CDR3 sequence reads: CASSLTTGGNSPLHF.

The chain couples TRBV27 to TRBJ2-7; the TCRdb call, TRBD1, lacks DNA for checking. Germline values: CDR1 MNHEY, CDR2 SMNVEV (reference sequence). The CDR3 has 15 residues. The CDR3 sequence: CASSSPLHSSYEQYF.

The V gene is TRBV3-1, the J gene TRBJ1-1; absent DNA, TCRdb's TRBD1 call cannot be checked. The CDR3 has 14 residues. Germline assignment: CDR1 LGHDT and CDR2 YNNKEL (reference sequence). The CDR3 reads CASSPRGGATEAFF. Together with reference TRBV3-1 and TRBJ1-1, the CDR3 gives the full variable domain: DTAVSQTPKYLVTQMGNDKSIKCEQNLGHDTMYWYKQDSKKFLKIMFSYNNKELIINETVPNRFSPKSPDKAHLNLHINSLELGDSAVYFCASSPRGGATEAFFGQGTRLTVV.

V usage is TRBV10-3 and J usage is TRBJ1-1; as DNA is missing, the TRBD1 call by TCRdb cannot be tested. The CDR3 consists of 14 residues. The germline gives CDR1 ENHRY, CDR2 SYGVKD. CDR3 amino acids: CAISVARDSYEAFF.

The CDR3 protein is CAISESRSPGLTDTQYF. The rearrangement links TRBV10-3 to TRBJ2-3; the TCRdb call, TRBD2, lacks DNA for checking. Looked up from germline, CDR1 is ENHRY and CDR2 is SYGVKD. The CDR3 is 17 amino acids.

Here the CDR3 reads CSVGLGYQETQYF. The genes are TRBV29-1 and TRBJ2-5. This CDR3 spans 13 amino acids. The germline V gene encodes CDR1 SQVTM and CDR2 ANQGSEA.

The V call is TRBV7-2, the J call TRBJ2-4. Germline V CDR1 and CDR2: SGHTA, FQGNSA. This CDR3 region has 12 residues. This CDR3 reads CASSLARDIQYF.

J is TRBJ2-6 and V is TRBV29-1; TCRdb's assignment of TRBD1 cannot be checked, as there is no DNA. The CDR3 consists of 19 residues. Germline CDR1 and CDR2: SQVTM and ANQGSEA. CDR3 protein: CSVAPPLGPNLSGANVLTF.

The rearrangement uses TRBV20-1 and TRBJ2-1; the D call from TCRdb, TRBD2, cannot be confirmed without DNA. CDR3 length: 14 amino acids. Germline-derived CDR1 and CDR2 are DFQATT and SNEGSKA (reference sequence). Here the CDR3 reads CSARGAGGYDEQFF.

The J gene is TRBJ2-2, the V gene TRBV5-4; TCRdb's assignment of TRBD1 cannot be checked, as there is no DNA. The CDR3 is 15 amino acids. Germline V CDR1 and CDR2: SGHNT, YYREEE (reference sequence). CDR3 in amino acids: CASSLAGGRPGELFF.

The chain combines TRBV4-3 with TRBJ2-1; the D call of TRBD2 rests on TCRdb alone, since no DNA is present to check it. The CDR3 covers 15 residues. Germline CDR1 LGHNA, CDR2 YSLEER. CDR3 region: CASSQGPGLAGEQFF.

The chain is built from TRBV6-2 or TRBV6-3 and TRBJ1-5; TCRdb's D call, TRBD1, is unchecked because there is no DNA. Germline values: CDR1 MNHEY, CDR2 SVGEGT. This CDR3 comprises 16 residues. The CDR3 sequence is CASSARQGISNQPQHF.

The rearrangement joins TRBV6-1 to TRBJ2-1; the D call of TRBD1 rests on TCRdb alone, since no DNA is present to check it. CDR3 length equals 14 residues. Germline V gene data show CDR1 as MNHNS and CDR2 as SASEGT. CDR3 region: CASSGYSAGDEQFF.

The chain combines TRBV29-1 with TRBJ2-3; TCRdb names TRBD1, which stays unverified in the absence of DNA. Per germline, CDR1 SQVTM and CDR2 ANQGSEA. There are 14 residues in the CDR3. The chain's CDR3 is CSVGGGHLADTQYF.

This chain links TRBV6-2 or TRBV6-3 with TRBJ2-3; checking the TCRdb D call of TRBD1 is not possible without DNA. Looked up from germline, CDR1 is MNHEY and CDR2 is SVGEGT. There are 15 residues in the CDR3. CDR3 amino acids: CASSSPGILGDTQYF.

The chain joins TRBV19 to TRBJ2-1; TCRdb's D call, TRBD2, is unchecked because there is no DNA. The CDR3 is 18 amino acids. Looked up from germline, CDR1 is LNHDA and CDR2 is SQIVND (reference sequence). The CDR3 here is CASSRGGTSGRYVDEQFF.

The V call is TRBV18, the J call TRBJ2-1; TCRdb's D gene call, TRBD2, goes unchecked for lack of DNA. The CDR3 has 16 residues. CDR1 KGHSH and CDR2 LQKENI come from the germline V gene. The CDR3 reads CASSPGLAGAGHEQFF.

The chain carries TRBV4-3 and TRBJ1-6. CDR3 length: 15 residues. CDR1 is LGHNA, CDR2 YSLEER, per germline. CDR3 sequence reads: CASRKGSSYNSPLHF.

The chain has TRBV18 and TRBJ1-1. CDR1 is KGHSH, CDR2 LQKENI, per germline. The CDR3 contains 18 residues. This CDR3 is CASSPPQFRVRKDTEAFF. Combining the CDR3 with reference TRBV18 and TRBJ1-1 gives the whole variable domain NAGVMQNPRHLVRRRGQEARLRCSPMKGHSHVYWYRQLPEEGLKFMVYLQKENIIDESGMPKERFSAEFPKEGPSILRIQQVVRGDSAAYFCASSPPQFRVRKDTEAFFGQGTRLTVV.

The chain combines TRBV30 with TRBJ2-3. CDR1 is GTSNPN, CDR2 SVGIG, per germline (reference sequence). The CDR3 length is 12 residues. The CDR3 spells CAWTSVTDTQYF.

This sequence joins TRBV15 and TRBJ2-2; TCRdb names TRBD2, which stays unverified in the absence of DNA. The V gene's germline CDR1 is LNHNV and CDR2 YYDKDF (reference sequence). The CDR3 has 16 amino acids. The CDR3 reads CATSRSGGRAPGELFF.

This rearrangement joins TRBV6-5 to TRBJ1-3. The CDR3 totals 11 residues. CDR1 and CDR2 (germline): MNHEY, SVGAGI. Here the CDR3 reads CASSNRNTIYF.

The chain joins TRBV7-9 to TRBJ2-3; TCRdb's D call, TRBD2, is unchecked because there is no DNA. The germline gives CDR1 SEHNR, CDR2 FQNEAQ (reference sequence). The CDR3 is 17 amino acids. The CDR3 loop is CASSLGALQGGTDTQYF.

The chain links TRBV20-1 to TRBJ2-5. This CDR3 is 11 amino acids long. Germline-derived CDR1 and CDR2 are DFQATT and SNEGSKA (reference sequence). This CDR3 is CSAGTQETQYF.

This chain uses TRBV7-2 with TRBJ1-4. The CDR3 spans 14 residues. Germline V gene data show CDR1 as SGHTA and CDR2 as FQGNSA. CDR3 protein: CASSPLRQFEKLFF.

The CDR3 spells CSASQTGTGANVLTF. The genes are TRBV20-1 and TRBJ2-6; TCRdb's D call of TRBD1 is untestable without DNA. Per the germline V gene, CDR1 is DFQATT and CDR2 is SNEGSKA (reference sequence). The CDR3 has 15 residues.

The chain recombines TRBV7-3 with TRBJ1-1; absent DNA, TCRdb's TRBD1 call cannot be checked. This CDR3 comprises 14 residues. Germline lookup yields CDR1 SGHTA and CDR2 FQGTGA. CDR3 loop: CASSLYAGVTEAFF. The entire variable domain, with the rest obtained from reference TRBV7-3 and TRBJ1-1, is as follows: GAGVSQTPSNKVTEKGKYVELRCDPISGHTALYWYRQSLGQGPEFLIYFQGTGAADDSGLPNDRFFAVRPEGSVSTLKIQRTERGDSAVYLCASSLYAGVTEAFFGQGTRLTVV.